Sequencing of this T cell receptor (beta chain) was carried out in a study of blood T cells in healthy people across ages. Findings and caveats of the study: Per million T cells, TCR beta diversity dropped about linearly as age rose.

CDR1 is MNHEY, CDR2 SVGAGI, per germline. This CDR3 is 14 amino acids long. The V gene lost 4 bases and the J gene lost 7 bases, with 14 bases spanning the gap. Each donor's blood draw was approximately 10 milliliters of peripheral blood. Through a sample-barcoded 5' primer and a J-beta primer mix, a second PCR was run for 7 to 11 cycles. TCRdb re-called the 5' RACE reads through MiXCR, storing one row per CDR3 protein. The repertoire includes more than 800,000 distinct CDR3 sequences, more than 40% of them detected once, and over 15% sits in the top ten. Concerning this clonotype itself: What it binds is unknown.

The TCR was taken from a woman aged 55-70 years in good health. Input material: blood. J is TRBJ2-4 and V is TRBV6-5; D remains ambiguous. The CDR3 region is CASSSKVTGNIQYF. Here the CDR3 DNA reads TGTGCCAGCAGTTCGAAGGTTACTGGTAACATTCAGTACTTC.